The entry that follows covers one TCR beta chain sequence. Its antigen is unknown. A read error may produce the germline difference seen at one junction end. The donors (healthy individuals) were bone marrow donors. The sample is drawn from a study of cytomegalovirus exposure and HLA in healthy donors. The PCR was carried out with 60 Vbeta primers and 13 Jbeta primers. The data were produced by immunoSEQ multiplex PCR, yet TCRdb's version contains in-frame clones alone and is incomplete. The table has about 150,000 clones, roughly 80% seen once; the top ten hold less than 15%. The CDR3 totals 15 residues. Germline V gene lookup returns CDR1 LNHDA and CDR2 SQIVND (reference sequence). Study-wide results and caveats: A later analysis by the authors found several of the most significant clusters apparently linked to common viral pathogens. Previous analysis showed most TCR beta V segments were productive about 90% or about 30% of the time.

The sample comprised PBMCs. The chain links TRBV19 to TRBJ2-6, with a tentative D call TRBD1 (5 bases). This receptor was identified in a man aged 35 to 55 in good health and CMV-seropositive. The CDR3, as DNA: TGTGCCAGTAGTATAGACGGCTCTGGGGCCAACGGCCTGACTTTC. It codes for CASSIDGSGANGLTF.